One and the same sample provided the 27 T cell receptor beta chains below, sequenced in a study of Tregs in tolerant kidney transplant recipients. Profiled with immunoSEQ multiplex PCR; TCRdb holds only in-frame clones, not every one. This table holds some 250,000 clones, 80% to 85% found once. The sequenced material came from CD4+ T cells from blood. The origin of the receptors is a human donor in good health.

This chain joins TRBV6-1 and TRBJ1-5; unclear D gene. Looked up from germline, CDR1 is MNHNS and CDR2 is SASEGT. V was trimmed by 11 bases and J by 9 bases, leaving 11 bases between them. There are 10 residues in the CDR3. CDR3 sequence reads: CAGRLGPQHF. CDR3 in DNA: TGTGCCGGCCGGCTAGGGCCCCAGCATTTT.

The V call is TRBV6-6, the J call TRBJ2-4; 7 nucleotides match TRBD2. The germline CDR1 and CDR2 sequences are MNHNY and SVGAGI (reference sequence). This CDR3 comprises 16 residues. J gave up 10 bases and V 3 bases, and 15 bases lay outside the gene matches. The CDR3 sequence: CASSYGLRDYSRIQYF. In nucleotides, the CDR3 is TGTGCCAGCAGTTATGGTCTCAGGGACTACAGCCGGATTCAGTACTTC.

This clone came up once. The J gene is TRBJ2-5, the V gene TRBV29-1; D ambiguous. From germline, CDR1 is SQVTM and CDR2 ANQGSEA. This CDR3 spans 13 amino acids. With 4 bases removed from V and 3 bases from J, the gap between germline ends came to 12 bases. The CDR3 DNA sequence: TGCAGCGTTGGTAGTGCTGCCAAAGAGACCCAGTACTTC. Its protein is CSVGSAAKETQYF.

This clone was recorded only once. J is TRBJ2-2 and V is TRBV18; 9 bases map to TRBD2. The CDR3 length is 16 residues. From germline, CDR1 is KGHSH and CDR2 LQKENI. V shed 6 bases, J shed 3 bases, and the junction held 8 bases outside the gene matches. In DNA, the CDR3 is TGTGCCAGCTCCTACAGCGGGAGGCCCCACACCGGGGAGCTGTTTTTT. Translated, it gives CASSYSGRPHTGELFF.

The chain is built from TRBV5-6 and TRBJ2-7; 8 bases match TRBD1. CDR3 length equals 13 residues. V was pared by 4 bases and J by 6 bases, with 6 bases of the junction left unmatched. The V gene's germline CDR1 is SGHDT and CDR2 YYEEEE. The CDR3 reads CASSPGQGGEQYF. The CDR3 DNA reads TGTGCCAGCAGCCCAGGACAGGGCGGCGAGCAGTACTTC.

V usage is TRBV6-6 and J usage is TRBJ1-6, with D perhaps matching TRBD1 (6 bases). The CDR3 has 15 residues. Trimming stripped 5 bases from V and 10 bases from J, with 18 bases between. Germline V gene data show CDR1 as MNHNY and CDR2 as SVGAGI (reference sequence). As DNA, the CDR3 is TGTGCCAGCAGTCCACTACAGGGAGTTGGGTCACCCCTCCACTTT. It is translated as CASSPLQGVGSPLHF.

V gene TRBV27 combines with J gene TRBJ1-4; the D gene is possibly TRBD1 (5 bases). V lost 5 bases and J lost 6, with 16 bases in between. In germline, CDR1 is MNHEY, CDR2 SMNVEV (reference sequence). The CDR3 runs 15 residues. The CDR3 reads CASSPLPGVYEKLFF. CDR3 coding DNA: TGTGCCAGCAGTCCCCTGCCGGGGGTTTATGAAAAACTGTTTTTT.

CDR3 loop: CAWSVASGGGGYTF. Here the CDR3 DNA reads TGTGCCTGGAGTGTAGCGTCAGGGGGCGGGGGCTACACCTTC. The chain recombines TRBV30 with TRBJ1-2; TRBD1 aligns across 8 bases. The ends lost 0 bases at V and 8 bases at J; junction bases unmatched: 8. Germline CDR1 reads GTSNPN; CDR2 reads SVGIG (reference sequence). The CDR3 contains 14 residues.

This chain uses TRBV6-5 with TRBJ2-7, with TRBD1 matching over 7 bases. V shed 6 bases and J 4 bases; nucleotides not matched to a gene: 6. CDR1 and CDR2 (germline): MNHEY, SVGAGI. This CDR3 region has 13 residues. The CDR3 loop is CASSSGQPYEQYF. For the CDR3, the DNA is TGTGCCAGCAGCTCGGGACAGCCTTACGAGCAGTACTTC.

The genes are TRBV30 and TRBJ2-2, with TRBD2 matching over 9 bases. V dropped 3 bases and J dropped 6; count of bases not matched to a gene: 5. The CDR3 is made up of 14 amino acids. Germline assignment: CDR1 GTSNPN and CDR2 SVGIG (reference sequence). CDR3 nucleotide sequence: TGTGCCTGGAGACCCTTAGCGGGAGCCGGGGAGCTGTTTTTT. Translated, it gives CAWRPLAGAGELFF.

The chain is built from TRBV4-1 and TRBJ1-2, with D unclear. Trimming stripped 4 bases from V and 7 bases from J, with 22 bases between. The CDR3 covers 16 residues. Germline V gives CDR1 MGHRA, CDR2 YSYEKL. For the CDR3, the DNA is TGCGCCAGCAGCCCACGAGGGCAGGTTTATCAATCTGGCTACACCTTC. Translating gives CASSPRGQVYQSGYTF.

The chain couples TRBV30 to TRBJ1-6, with D possibly TRBD1 on 6 matching bases. The CDR3 loop spans 16 amino acids. In germline, CDR1 is GTSNPN, CDR2 SVGIG (reference sequence). Trimming removed 5 bases at V and 8 bases at J, with 22 bases between. This chain's CDR3 is CAWATQGNWGYSPLHF. The DNA of the CDR3 is TGTGCCTGGGCCACCCAGGGGAACTGGGGGTATTCACCCCTCCACTTT.

The genes are TRBV2 and TRBJ2-7; 9 bases map to TRBD2. Per the germline V gene, CDR1 is SNHLY and CDR2 is FYNNEI. Trimming removed 10 bases from V and 6 bases from J; junction bases left unmatched: 16. The CDR3 spans 15 residues. This CDR3 reads CATPKASGALGEQYF. CDR3 bases: TGTGCCACCCCGAAGGCTAGCGGGGCCCTGGGCGAGCAGTACTTC.

The chain uses TRBV6-1 and TRBJ2-7; D is possibly TRBD2 (6 bases). CDR1 is MNHNS, CDR2 SASEGT, per germline. V was clipped by 7 bases and J by 0 bases, with 7 bases between them. The CDR3 length is 12 residues. The CDR3 DNA is TGTGCCAGCACGGGGGACTCCTACGAGCAGTACTTC. Its translation: CASTGDSYEQYF.

This clone showed up just a few times. The gene calls are TRBV6-1 and TRBJ1-1; D might be TRBD1 (5 bases). The CDR3 runs to 14 residues. Trimming stripped 6 bases from V and 5 bases from J, with 16 bases between. Germline V gene lookup returns CDR1 MNHNS and CDR2 SASEGT. The CDR3 DNA is TGTGCCAGCAGGCTGGGGCAGCTTGGAACTGAAGCTTTCTTT. Its translation is CASRLGQLGTEAFF.

The V and J genes are TRBV7-3 and TRBJ2-1; 10 bases line up with TRBD2. V shed 3 bases and J 6 bases; nucleotides not matched to a gene: 5. Germline V CDR1 and CDR2: SGHTA, FQGTGA. The CDR3 covers 15 residues. The DNA of the CDR3 is TGTGCCAGCAGCTTCAGCGGGGGGGCGCCCAATGAGCAGTTCTTC. This sequence encodes CASSFSGGAPNEQFF.

This chain joins TRBV15 and TRBJ1-5; D remains unclear. In germline, CDR1 is LNHNV, CDR2 YYDKDF (reference sequence). This CDR3 region has 15 residues. Trimming removed 1 base from V and 1 base from J, with 8 bases in between. CDR3 coding DNA: TGTGCCACCAGCAGAGGAGAAGGGAGCAATCAGCCCCAGCATTTT. Translation: CATSRGEGSNQPQHF.

This chain connects TRBV2 to TRBJ1-5; TRBD1 might be the D (5 bases). Trimming shortened V by 4 bases and J by 1 base, and 11 bases separated the two germline ends. Germline CDR1 SNHLY, CDR2 FYNNEI. The CDR3 totals 15 residues. CDR3 residues: CASSALWGSNQPQHF. DNA of the CDR3: TGTGCCAGCAGTGCGCTGTGGGGGAGCAATCAGCCCCAGCATTTT. Full variable domain (remainder filled in from reference TRBV2 and TRBJ1-5): EPEVTQTPSHQVTQMGQEVILRCVPISNHLYFYWYRQILGQKVEFLVSFYNNEISEKSEIFDDQFSVERPDGSNFTLKIRSTKLEDSAMYFCASSALWGSNQPQHFGDGTRLSIL.

The V and J genes are TRBV6-1 and TRBJ1-4; D not certain. This CDR3 has 14 residues. Looked up from germline, CDR1 is MNHNS and CDR2 is SASEGT. The V gene lost 7 bases and the J gene lost 5 bases, with 14 bases spanning the gap. The CDR3 coding sequence is TGTGCCAGCACCACCCGCAAAGACAATGAAAAACTGTTTTTT. It encodes CASTTRKDNEKLFF.

This chain connects TRBV7-9 to TRBJ2-3, with 8 bases that match TRBD2. The ends lost 10 bases at V and 0 bases at J; junction bases unmatched: 6. The CDR3 is made up of 14 amino acids. The germline V gene encodes CDR1 SEHNR and CDR2 FQNEAQ (reference sequence). The CDR3 reads CATYPSGSTDTQYF. DNA for the CDR3: TGTGCCACTTACCCTAGCGGGAGCACAGATACGCAGTATTTT.

The rearrangement joins TRBV13 to TRBJ2-7; 14 nucleotides line up with TRBD2. CDR3 length: 15 amino acids. V dropped 5 bases and J dropped 3; count of bases not matched to a gene: 3. CDR1 and CDR2 (germline): PRHDT, FYEKMQ (reference sequence). CDR3 bases: TGTGCCAGCAGCCGGGGGACTAGCGGGGGCTACGAGCAGTACTTC. This gives the protein CASSRGTSGGYEQYF.

The chain recombines TRBV7-9 with TRBJ1-2, with D possibly TRBD1 on 5 matching bases. The V and J ends lost 1 base and 3 bases respectively, with 6 bases between them. This CDR3 is built from 13 residues. Germline CDR1 and CDR2: SEHNR and FQNEAQ (reference sequence). CDR3 in amino acids: CASSLEGHYGYTF. The CDR3 nucleotides read TGTGCCAGCAGCTTAGAGGGACACTATGGCTACACCTTC.

J is TRBJ1-2 and V is TRBV5-4; D may be TRBD1 (6 bases). This CDR3 has 12 amino acids. The germline gives CDR1 SGHNT, CDR2 YYREEE (reference sequence). V dropped 3 bases and J dropped 9 bases, with 12 bases sitting between them. CDR3 bases: TGTGCCAGCAGCTCCCGGGACACGAGCTACACCTTC. Protein sequence: CASSSRDTSYTF.

The CDR3 region has the DNA TGTGCCAGCAGTGAAGGGGTAGGGGGTTCCTACGAGCAGTACTTC. It is translated as CASSEGVGGSYEQYF. The V call is TRBV2, the J call TRBJ2-5; D might be TRBD1 (6 bases). The J call is uncertain, as TRBJ2-7 better fits the DNA end. The CDR3 consists of 15 residues. In germline, CDR1 is SNHLY, CDR2 FYNNEI.

This clone came up a few times. The chain carries TRBV2 and TRBJ2-7; TRBD2 aligns across 7 bases. The germline gives CDR1 SNHLY, CDR2 FYNNEI. V was clipped by 5 bases and J by 0 bases; unmatched bases: 10. This CDR3 region has 16 residues. CDR3: CASSLTWTRSSYEQYF. In DNA form, the CDR3 reads TGTGCCAGCAGTTTGACATGGACTAGGAGCTCCTACGAGCAGTACTTC.

V and J are TRBV27 and TRBJ1-1, with D unresolved. In germline, CDR1 is MNHEY, CDR2 SMNVEV (reference sequence). This CDR3 has 15 amino acids. Between the trimmed V and J ends, which lost 3 bases and 7 bases, there was a span of 18 bases. The CDR3 DNA reads as TGTGCCAGCAGTTTGATAGGGATCTTAACGAGTGAAGCTTTCTTT. Protein product: CASSLIGILTSEAFF.

The chain recombines TRBV5-1 with TRBJ2-5; 9 bases fit TRBD1. The CDR3 is made up of 14 amino acids. With 4 bases clipped from V and 2 bases from J, the junction kept 3 bases outside the gene matches. Germline CDR1 SGHRS, CDR2 YFSETQ. The CDR3 bases are TGCGCCAGCAGCGGAGGGACAGGGCAAGAGACCCAGTACTTC. Residues: CASSGGTGQETQYF. The whole variable domain, filled in from reference TRBV5-1 and TRBJ2-5, reads KAGVTQTPRYLIKTRGQQVTLSCSPISGHRSVSWYQQTPGQGLQFLFEYFSETQRNKGNFPGRFSGRQFSNSRSEMNVSTLELGDSALYLCASSGGTGQETQYFGPGTRLLVL.